This T cell receptor beta chain was identified in a study of immune evolution from preneoplasia to lung adenocarcinoma. Study outcomes and limitations: T cell clonality was higher in KRAS-mutant than EGFR-mutant or wild-type nodules. Later-stage lesions seemingly showed higher T cell density and diversity than normal lung.

Regarding this clone: Antigen specificity is unknown.

V was clipped by 2 bases and J by 8 bases, with 9 bases between them. The CDR3 is 12 residues long. Germline assignment: CDR1 KGHSH and CDR2 LQKENI. Here immunoSEQ multiplex PCR was the method, and the copy in TCRdb shows in-frame clones only, minus some. The table has about 7,800 clones, over 55% seen once. Resections took place in Japan or China from about 2014 to 2017. The sequenced material came from FFPE lung adenocarcinoma in situ tissue. This chain connects TRBV18 to TRBJ1-1; D may be TRBD1 (5 bases). The sequence was collected from a donor at least 70 years old with lung adenocarcinoma. Some clones in this sample may be carry-over from other donors' samples. The CDR3 sequence: CASSPFGGEAFF. The CDR3, as DNA: TGTGCCAGCTCACCATTCGGGGGAGAAGCTTTCTTT.